Following are 19 T cell receptor beta chains from one sample sequenced in a study of T cell repertoires in cytomegalovirus infection. TCRdb processed the reads anew with MiXCR; each CDR3 protein has one entry. In the table there are about 310,000 distinct CDR3 sequences, 9.6% of which are singletons. Sequencing was performed on PBMCs. All receptors derive from a human donor in good health (CMV status not recorded). Some clones in this sample may be carry-over from other donors' samples.

This clonotype was seen ten or more times. The chain has TRBV6-2 or TRBV6-3 and TRBJ1-1, with unresolved D. Germline CDR1 MNHEY, CDR2 SVGEGT. This CDR3 spans 16 amino acids. Trimming cost V 3 bases and J 0 bases, with 14 bases left between them. The CDR3 coding sequence is TGTGCCAGCAGTTATTTCGCGGGCACCGTGAACACTGAAGCTTTCTTT. This gives the protein CASSYFAGTVNTEAFF.

The sample holds a few counts of this clonotype. The chain links TRBV2 to TRBJ1-1; D is uncertain. The germline V gene encodes CDR1 SNHLY and CDR2 FYNNEI. The V end lost 7 bases, the J end lost 1 base, and 7 bases lay between the germline ends. This CDR3 spans 12 amino acids. Here the CDR3 DNA reads TGTGCCAGCAAAGAGGAGAACACTGAAGCTTTCTTT. Protein sequence: CASKEENTEAFF.

This clonotype has a handful of counts. The chain couples TRBV12-3 or TRBV12-4 to TRBJ1-1; D unresolved. The CDR3 runs to 14 residues. The germline V and J ends were trimmed by 5 bases and 3 bases, with 13 bases remaining between them. CDR3 sequence: CASSGVLRDTEAFF. The CDR3 region has the DNA TGTGCCAGCAGTGGGGTCCTAAGGGACACTGAAGCTTTCTTT.

Remarks on this clonotype: Given a much more abundant clone one base away, this may be a read error. The chain links TRBV7-4 to TRBJ1-2; 8 nucleotides line up with TRBD1. This CDR3 has 15 amino acids. Germline CDR1 SGHVT, CDR2 SQSDAQ. Trimming took 5 bases from V and 4 from J; bases not matched to a gene: 9. CDR3 amino acids: CASSPLGRGRYGYTF. In DNA, the CDR3 is TGTGCCAGCAGCCCCCTGGGCAGGGGGCGCTATGGCTACACCTTC.

This clonotype was counted many times. The chain links TRBV12-3 or TRBV12-4 to TRBJ2-1; D not resolved. Trimming removed 2 bases from V and 12 bases from J, with 8 bases in between. This CDR3 region has 11 residues. The CDR3, as DNA: TGTGCCAGCAGTTTATGGGGTGTGCAGTTCTTC. Translated: CASSLWGVQFF.

In its sample, this clonotype was seen many times. This sequence joins TRBV2 and TRBJ2-7; D not resolved. V shed 8 bases and J shed 1 base, with 9 bases lying between them. This CDR3 has 12 residues. Germline loops: CDR1 SNHLY, CDR2 FYNNEI. The CDR3 DNA reads as TGTGCCAGCGGACGGAATTCCTACGAGCAGTACTTC. Residues: CASGRNSYEQYF.

In its sample, this clonotype was seen many times. The chain has TRBV12-3 or TRBV12-4 and TRBJ1-1; TRBD1 aligns across 8 bases. The CDR3 spans 18 residues. The trim removed 1 base at V and 3 bases at J, leaving 13 bases unmatched. CDR3 region: CASSLEGRGLLGDTEAFF. The CDR3 nucleotides are TGTGCCAGCAGTTTAGAGGGCAGGGGGCTCCTAGGGGACACTGAAGCTTTCTTT.

In its sample, this clonotype was seen many times. The rearrangement links TRBV29-1 to TRBJ2-7; possible D gene TRBD1, 6 bases. Germline V gene lookup returns CDR1 SQVTM and CDR2 ANQGSEA. The CDR3 sequence is 14 residues long. V shed 6 bases and J shed 1 base, with 16 bases lying between them. CDR3 in DNA: TGCAGCGTGGTATGGATGACAGGTTCCTACGAGCAGTACTTC. It specifies CSVVWMTGSYEQYF.

This clonotype was seen many times. The chain carries TRBV29-1 and TRBJ1-6; D uncertain. Per the germline V gene, CDR1 is SQVTM and CDR2 is ANQGSEA. The CDR3 runs to 11 residues. Trimming pared 4 bases from V and 10 bases from J, leaving 8 bases between. The CDR3 DNA reads as TGCAGCGTTGGGAGGGAATCACCCCTCCACTTT. Protein sequence: CSVGRESPLHF.

A few counts support this clonotype. The V and J genes are TRBV10-3 and TRBJ1-5; D is undetermined. The germline CDR1 and CDR2 sequences are ENHRY and SYGVKD. V was pared by 2 bases and J by 5 bases, with 7 bases between. The CDR3 loop spans 13 amino acids. Written as DNA, the CDR3 is TGTGCCATCAGTGAGGCGAGTGATCAGCCCCAGCATTTT. It yields the protein CAISEASDQPQHF.

This clonotype was recorded at least ten times. The rearrangement links TRBV5-5 to TRBJ2-1; possible D gene TRBD2, 7 bases. This CDR3 is built from 16 residues. Per germline, CDR1 SGHKS and CDR2 YYEKEE (reference sequence). The V end lost 0 bases, the J end lost 0 bases, and 10 bases lay between the germline ends. CDR3 region: CASSLGRGPSYNEQFF. Written as DNA, the CDR3 is TGTGCCAGCAGCTTGGGGCGGGGGCCCTCCTACAATGAGCAGTTCTTC.

This clonotype was detected ten times or more. This sequence joins TRBV7-9 and TRBJ1-5; the D is unclear. This CDR3 is built from 12 residues. CDR1 SEHNR and CDR2 FQNEAQ come from the germline V gene (reference sequence). V lost 7 bases and J lost 3, with 7 bases in between. This chain's CDR3 is CASTVDNQPQHF. CDR3 DNA: TGTGCCAGCACGGTGGACAATCAGCCCCAGCATTTT.

This clonotype was seen more than once but under ten times. The chain employs TRBV6-4 and TRBJ1-2; a weak D match, TRBD1 (5 bases). Germline assignment: CDR1 MRHNA and CDR2 SNTAGT. V lost 0 bases and J lost 4, with 12 bases in between. This CDR3 is 15 amino acids long. The DNA for the CDR3 is TGTGCCAGCAGTGACTCGACCAGGGAAGGCTATGGCTACACCTTC. As protein: CASSDSTREGYGYTF.

The chain couples TRBV25-1 to TRBJ2-1; 14 bases align to TRBD2. The germline V gene has CDR1 MGHDK and CDR2 SYGVNS. The CDR3 is 17 residues long. After removal of 0 bases from V and 7 bases from J, the junction contained 5 bases not matched to a gene. CDR3 region: CASSEYLTSGGGNEQFF. CDR3 sequence (DNA): TGTGCCAGCAGTGAATATTTGACTAGCGGGGGGGGAAATGAGCAGTTCTTC.

The sample holds many counts of this clonotype. The V call is TRBV27, the J call TRBJ1-1; 10 bases map to TRBD1. V lost 3 bases to trimming and J lost 0 bases; unmatched junction nucleotides: 4. CDR1 MNHEY and CDR2 SMNVEV come from the germline V gene (reference sequence). This CDR3 is 16 amino acids long. CDR3 DNA: TGTGCCAGCAGTTTGAGGACAGGGGGGTTGAACACTGAAGCTTTCTTT. Its protein is CASSLRTGGLNTEAFF.

Many counts were recorded for this clonotype. The chain links TRBV6-2 or TRBV6-3 to TRBJ1-1, with a tentative D call TRBD1 (6 bases). From germline, CDR1 is MNHEY and CDR2 SVGEGT. There are 14 residues in the CDR3. V dropped 3 bases and J dropped 5 bases, with 13 bases sitting between them. The CDR3 sequence is CASSYDRTGTEAFF. Here the CDR3 DNA reads TGTGCCAGCAGTTATGACAGGACTGGGACTGAAGCTTTCTTT.

The V call is TRBV5-4, the J call TRBJ2-5; 14 nucleotides match TRBD2. CDR3 length: 18 residues. With V trimmed by 0 bases and J by 2 bases, 6 bases remained unmatched. Germline V CDR1 and CDR2: SGHNT, YYREEE (reference sequence). CDR3 sequence reads: CASSLDRLAGGRQETQYF. The CDR3 DNA reads TGTGCCAGCAGCTTGGACCGACTAGCGGGGGGGCGGCAAGAGACCCAGTACTTC.

The chain recombines TRBV29-1 with TRBJ2-7; D might be TRBD2 (5 bases). The V gene lost 0 bases and the J gene lost 5 bases, with 14 bases spanning the gap. The CDR3 is made up of 14 amino acids. Looked up from germline, CDR1 is SQVTM and CDR2 is ANQGSEA. The CDR3 protein is CSVEDHEGGDEQYF. The CDR3 region has the DNA TGCAGCGTTGAAGATCATGAGGGTGGCGACGAGCAGTACTTC.

This clonotype showed up just a few times. The chain is built from TRBV20-1 and TRBJ1-1; D is ambiguous. V shed 3 bases and J shed 1 base, with 6 bases lying between them. The CDR3 runs to 12 residues. Per the germline V gene, CDR1 is DFQATT and CDR2 is SNEGSKA (reference sequence). The DNA for the CDR3 is TGCAGTGCTAGCAGAAAGAACACTGAAGCTTTCTTT. Its translation: CSASRKNTEAFF.